The rows below give T cell receptor beta chains drawn from one sample of a study of identical twins. TCRdb used MiXCR to reprocess the 5' RACE reads, holding one entry per CDR3 protein. Of 500,000 to 650,000 distinct CDR3 sequences in the sample, less than 9% were seen once. These data were also reused for a study on yellow fever vaccine responses in identical twins.

Sequencing used PBMCs. These receptors all stem from a young woman in good health. CDR3s include the opening cysteine and the closing phenylalanine or tryptophan. A D gene is named only where the DNA matches it firmly.

V: TRBV20-1
J: TRBJ1-3
D: TRBD1
CDR3: CSALDRVVTGNTIYF

V: TRBV5-1
J: TRBJ2-5
D: TRBD2
CDR3: CASSLAGGPSETQYF

V: TRBV7-2
J: TRBJ2-3
D: TRBD2
CDR3: CASSLRAGTTDTQYF

V: TRBV29-1
J: TRBJ1-5
D: TRBD1
CDR3: CSVAGTGRDQPQHF

V: TRBV2
J: TRBJ1-1
D: NA
CDR3: CASSTRLNTEAFF

V: TRBV5-1
J: TRBJ2-7
D: NA
CDR3: CASSFGTVSYEQYF

V: TRBV4-1
J: TRBJ2-1
D: NA
CDR3: CASSQDLRYEQFF

V: TRBV10-3
J: TRBJ2-5
D: NA
CDR3: CAIRGGAGETQYF

V: TRBV10-3
J: TRBJ2-3
D: NA
CDR3: CATRGGPSTDTQYF

V: TRBV6-5
J: TRBJ2-2
D: NA
CDR3: CASSYRTGFPNTGELFF

V: TRBV29-1
J: TRBJ2-5
D: NA
CDR3: CSDGGIGIGETQYF

V: TRBV9
J: TRBJ1-2
D: TRBD1
CDR3: CASGAGGVYGYTF